This TCR beta chain derives from a study of T-cell reconstitution after alpha-beta-depleted transplantation in children. Broader study findings: Most T-cell counts and diversity one year after the transplant came from T cells that were newly produced.

As concerns this clonotype: Its specificity is unknown.

V lost 4 bases to trimming and J lost 5 bases, with 8 bases between them. Germline V gene sequence: CDR1 MDHEN, CDR2 SYDVKM. The CDR3 sequence is 12 residues long. Unique molecular identifiers featured in how the TCRbeta library was prepared. TCRdb recomputed calls from the PCR reads with MiXCR, one row per CDR3 protein. The sample records more than 200,000 distinct CDR3 sequences, 20% to 30% being singletons. This receptor was taken from a female patient between 2 and 15 years old who had a stem cell transplant for congenital amegakaryocytic thrombocytopenia, so the T cells may come from the graft donor. The chain combines TRBV28 with TRBJ1-2; no firm D call. Sequences were derived from PBMCs, mostly from graft donor cells, sampled 360 days after TCRalphabeta/CD19-depleted stem cell transplant. In DNA form, the CDR3 reads TGTGCCAGCAGTTACGGTATTTATGGCTACACCTTC. This encodes CASSYGIYGYTF.